The clone carrying this T cell receptor (beta chain) came up once. Its antigen is still unknown. Some clones are missing from TCRdb's copy, which holds only in-frame ones; the method was immunoSEQ multiplex PCR. The sample shows 31,000 or so clones, 80% to 95% of them seen only once. The entry originates in a study of OX40 agonist ivuxolimab in advanced cancers. Study details: Patients enrolled in dose escalation were diagnosed with hepatocellular carcinoma, melanoma, renal cell or head and neck cancer.

People who had autoimmune disease history or systemic immunosuppression were excluded. CDR1 is SGHNT, CDR2 YENEEA, per germline. The V segment lost 4 bases and the J segment 7 bases; nucleotides outside the gene matches: 17. The CDR3 runs to 17 residues. General study results and limits: Normalized T-cell clonal expansion was also low in a subset of nonresponders. CD8+ T cells (on average) carried more expanded clones than CD4+ T cells.

V is TRBV11-3 and J is TRBJ2-5; 8 bases agree with TRBD2. The TCR was taken from an adult with an advanced solid tumor such as melanoma, head and neck, liver or kidney cancer. The material sequenced was CD4+ or CD8+ T cells sorted from blood, taken in a trial of the OX40 agonist ivuxolimab. In DNA form, the CDR3 reads TGTGCCAGCAGCTCTGGACCGCGGGGGGCAACGCCTTTGACCCAGTACTTC. Protein sequence: CASSSGPRGATPLTQYF.